The 29 T cell receptor beta chains reported below all come from one sample, sequenced in a study of regulatory T cells in long-lasting Graves disease. Time point noted: persistent/refractory GD, antithyroid drugs over 5 years with positive TRAb. PBMCs were the source of the RNA used for TCR sequencing. Building of the TCR beta libraries involved iRepertoire HTBI primers and Arm-PCR of CDR3 regions. Via MiXCR, TCRdb re-called the multiplex PCR reads, giving one row per CDR3 protein. The sample holds fewer than 600,000 distinct CDR3 sequences; 20% to 25% are singletons and the top ten take about an eighth. The sequencing here drew on peripheral blood mononuclear cells (PBMCs), taken when the disease was refractory, from a patient treated with antithyroid drugs. These receptors originate from a female donor with Graves disease.

This clonotype was seen at least ten times. The chain employs TRBV11-2 and TRBJ2-5; TRBD2 aligns across 10 bases. There are 15 residues in the CDR3. The V and J ends lost 0 bases and 5 bases, in that order; junction bases with no gene match: 3. Germline loops: CDR1 SGHAT, CDR2 FQNNGV. In DNA, the CDR3 is TGTGCCAGCAGCTTAGACACTAGCGGGACGGAGACCCAGTACTTC. Encoded protein: CASSLDTSGTETQYF. Using reference TRBV11-2 and TRBJ2-5 for the parts outside the CDR3, the full variable domain is EAGVAQSPRYKIIEKRQSVAFWCNPISGHATLYWYQQILGQGPKLLIQFQNNGVVDDSQLPKDRFSAERLKGVDSTLKIQPAKLEDSAVYLCASSLDTSGTETQYFGPGTRLLVL.

The table lists this clonotype with a few counts. The chain recombines TRBV4-3 with TRBJ2-7, with D tentatively TRBD2 (6 bases). Germline CDR1 is LGHNA and CDR2 is YSLEER. V was clipped by 0 bases and J by 5 bases, with 17 bases between them. The CDR3 has 16 residues. The DNA of the CDR3 is TGCGCCAGCAGCCAAGATCGGGGGAGTGGGCTAAACGAGCAGTACTTC. It encodes CASSQDRGSGLNEQYF.

This clonotype occurred many times. The CDR3 nucleotides are TGTGCCAGCAGTGAAAGGCGGGGGCGGGAGACCCAGTACTTC. It codes for CASSERRGRETQYF. V gene TRBV2 combines with J gene TRBJ2-5, with a possible D match to TRBD2 (7 bases). The CDR3 extends over 14 amino acids. V was trimmed by 2 bases and J by 5 bases, leaving 12 bases between them. The germline CDR1 and CDR2 sequences are SNHLY and FYNNEI.

This clonotype was seen only a few times. V usage is TRBV12-5 and J usage is TRBJ1-1; TRBD1 matches 7 bases. Germline-derived CDR1 and CDR2 are LGHNT and FRNRAP. J lost 2 bases, V lost 1 base, and 4 bases had no gene match. The CDR3 is made up of 15 amino acids. Here the CDR3 DNA reads TGTGCTAGTGGTTTGGATACAGGGGACAACACTGAAGCTTTCTTT. It specifies CASGLDTGDNTEAFF.

This clonotype is a singleton in its sample. The genes are TRBV12-3 or TRBV12-4 and TRBJ2-1, with D possibly matching TRBD2 (5 bases). Trimming cost V 6 bases and J 5 bases, with 11 bases left between them. The CDR3 loop spans 13 amino acids. The CDR3 nucleotides are TGTGCCAGCAGAGCCGGGGAGCACAATGAGCAGTTCTTC. Protein: CASRAGEHNEQFF.

The J gene is TRBJ2-7, the V gene TRBV9; TRBD2 might be the D (6 bases). Germline V gives CDR1 SGDLS, CDR2 YYNGEE. The CDR3 length is 16 residues. V dropped 0 bases and J dropped 3 bases, with 16 bases sitting between them. The DNA of the CDR3 is TGTGCCAGCAGCGTAGGTGTAGGAGGGCAGTACTACGAGCAGTACTTC. Translation gives CASSVGVGGQYYEQYF. The entire variable domain, with the rest obtained from reference TRBV9 and TRBJ2-7, is as follows: DSGVTQTPKHLITATGQRVTLRCSPRSGDLSVYWYQQSLDQGLQFLIQYYNGEERAKGNILERFSAQQFPDLHSELNLSSLELGDSALYFCASSVGVGGQYYEQYFGPGTRLTVT.

The J gene is TRBJ1-6, the V gene TRBV19, with 8 positions matching TRBD1. The trim removed 2 bases at V and 9 bases at J, leaving 3 bases unmatched. Germline V gene lookup returns CDR1 LNHDA and CDR2 SQIVND (reference sequence). This CDR3 is built from 14 residues. CDR3 nucleotide sequence: TGTGCCAGTAGTATACGGGACAGGTCTTCACCCCTCCACTTT. As protein: CASSIRDRSSPLHF.

This clonotype was seen ten or more times. The chain has TRBV2 and TRBJ1-6; no reliable D call. There are 13 residues in the CDR3. Trimming took off 9 bases at V and 5 bases at J, with 11 bases between the two ends. Germline V gene lookup returns CDR1 SNHLY and CDR2 FYNNEI. CDR3 region: CARSTPNNSPLHF. CDR3 in DNA: TGTGCCAGAAGTACACCGAATAATTCACCCCTCCACTTT. The whole variable domain, filled in from reference TRBV2 and TRBJ1-6, reads EPEVTQTPSHQVTQMGQEVILRCVPISNHLYFYWYRQILGQKVEFLVSFYNNEISEKSEIFDDQFSVERPDGSNFTLKIRSTKLEDSAMYFCARSTPNNSPLHFGNGTRLTVT.

This chain joins TRBV13 and TRBJ2-4, with no clear D. The CDR3 extends over 15 amino acids. V lost 5 bases and J lost 0, with 11 bases in between. From germline, CDR1 is PRHDT and CDR2 FYEKMQ (reference sequence). The CDR3, as DNA: TGTGCCAGCAGCCCTACTACCTCAGCCAAAAACATTCAGTACTTC. Amino acids: CASSPTTSAKNIQYF.

This clonotype came up a few times. The chain carries TRBV28 and TRBJ1-6, with 7 bases fitting TRBD1. Germline V gene data show CDR1 as MDHEN and CDR2 as SYDVKM. After removal of 6 bases from V and 7 bases from J, the junction contained 9 bases not matched to a gene. The CDR3 has 15 amino acids. This CDR3 reads CASSPRGSGNSPLHF. The CDR3 DNA reads as TGTGCCAGCAGCCCCAGGGGGTCTGGGAATTCACCCCTCCACTTT.

This clonotype was observed at least ten times. The chain links TRBV7-2 to TRBJ2-5, with D possibly being TRBD1 (6 bases). V dropped 2 bases and J dropped 3 bases, with 7 bases sitting between them. The CDR3 is made up of 13 amino acids. The V gene's germline CDR1 is SGHTA and CDR2 FQGNSA. CDR3 DNA: TGTGCCAGCAGCTTAAACAGGGAAGAGACCCAGTACTTC. Residues: CASSLNREETQYF. The variable domain in full, completed from reference TRBV7-2 and TRBJ2-5, reads GAGVSQSPSNKVTEKGKDVELRCDPISGHTALYWYRQSLGQGLEFLIYFQGNSAPDKSGLPSDRFSAERTGGSVSTLTIQRTQQEDSAVYLCASSLNREETQYFGPGTRLLVL.

This clonotype was observed at least ten times. The J gene is TRBJ1-6, the V gene TRBV28; tentatively, D is TRBD1 (6 bases). The CDR3 contains 15 residues. Germline V CDR1 and CDR2: MDHEN, SYDVKM. With 6 bases removed from V and 5 bases from J, the gap between germline ends came to 14 bases. The CDR3 DNA sequence: TGTGCCAGCAGCCCTGGGGGGGCGGATAATTCACCCCTCCACTTT. It is translated as CASSPGGADNSPLHF.

This clonotype was recorded a few times. One junction end disagrees with the germline gene, perhaps due to a read error. V gene TRBV7-2 combines with J gene TRBJ2-6; perhaps TRBD1 as D (6 bases). Germline CDR1 is SGHTA and CDR2 is FQGNSA. The CDR3 runs to 15 residues. CDR3 DNA sequence: TGTGCCAGCAGCGTAGCAGGGGTTGGGGCCAACGTCCTGACTTTC. Its translation: CASSVAGVGANVLTF. The entire variable domain, with the rest obtained from reference TRBV7-2 and TRBJ2-6, is as follows: GAGVSQSPSNKVTEKGKDVELRCDPISGHTALYWYRQSLGQGLEFLIYFQGNSAPDKSGLPSDRFSAERTGGSVSTLTIQRTQQEDSAVYLCASSVAGVGANVLTFGAGSRLTVL.

The sample holds many counts of this clonotype. This chain's CDR3 is CASSLGRTSGLEETQYF. DNA of the CDR3: TGTGCCAGCAGCTTAGGCAGGACTTCGGGACTGGAAGAGACCCAGTACTTC. The rearrangement uses TRBV7-2 and TRBJ2-5; the D gene is possibly TRBD2 (6 bases). Germline V gene data show CDR1 as SGHTA and CDR2 as FQGNSA. This CDR3 contains 17 residues. V lost 1 base and J lost 3, with 18 bases in between.

This clonotype was counted ten times or more. This chain joins TRBV11-2 and TRBJ2-5; D may be TRBD1 (6 bases). Germline CDR1 SGHAT, CDR2 FQNNGV. Trimming took off 4 bases at V and 5 bases at J, with 11 bases between the two ends. The CDR3 covers 13 residues. The CDR3: CASSWGQGETQYF. The CDR3, as DNA: TGTGCCAGCAGCTGGGGGCAGGGGGAGACCCAGTACTTC.

V usage is TRBV28 and J usage is TRBJ2-1; D may be TRBD2 (5 bases). V lost 3 bases and J lost 1, with 16 bases in between. The germline gives CDR1 MDHEN, CDR2 SYDVKM. This CDR3 spans 17 amino acids. The CDR3 spells CASSFAGHTSSYNEQFF. The DNA for the CDR3 is TGTGCCAGCAGTTTTGCGGGCCACACTTCGTCCTACAATGAGCAGTTCTTC.

Only a few counts were recorded for this clonotype. The chain links TRBV10-3 to TRBJ2-7; D is possibly TRBD1 (6 bases). This CDR3 has 13 amino acids. The ends were cut back, 6 bases at V and 3 bases at J, with 12 bases in the middle. CDR1 ENHRY and CDR2 SYGVKD come from the germline V gene. CDR3 in DNA: TGTGCCATCAGCCCGGGACACAACTACGAGCAGTACTTC. Its translation is CAISPGHNYEQYF.

The genes are TRBV7-8 and TRBJ2-4, with a weak D call TRBD2 (5 bases). The CDR3 is made up of 19 amino acids. V shed 1 base and J shed 0 bases, with 19 bases lying between them. Germline V gene sequence: CDR1 SGHVS, CDR2 FQNEAQ. The CDR3 coding sequence is TGTGCCAGCAGCTTAGACTTGCTCGGGGTTCGTTTAGCCAAAAACATTCAGTACTTC. Its translation: CASSLDLLGVRLAKNIQYF.

The chain employs TRBV20-1 and TRBJ1-5; no clear D. CDR1 DFQATT and CDR2 SNEGSKA come from the germline V gene (reference sequence). The CDR3 consists of 13 residues. Trimming took off 5 bases at V and 7 bases at J, with 15 bases between the two ends. This CDR3 is CSAQDGLGQPQHF. DNA for the CDR3: TGCAGTGCTCAGGACGGTCTCGGGCAGCCCCAGCATTTT.

This clonotype showed up many times. This sequence joins TRBV28 and TRBJ1-2, with D hard to call. The CDR3 runs 13 residues. V lost 5 bases and J 4 bases, leaving 11 bases between the germline ends. Germline V gene data show CDR1 as MDHEN and CDR2 as SYDVKM. The CDR3 loop reads CASSLADAYGYTF. As DNA, the CDR3 is TGTGCCAGCAGTCTAGCGGATGCCTATGGCTACACCTTC.

This clonotype was recorded many times. The genes are TRBV7-8 and TRBJ1-2, with no clear D. From germline, CDR1 is SGHVS and CDR2 FQNEAQ. V was cut by 3 bases and J by 3 bases, with 8 bases left in between. The CDR3 runs 13 residues. CDR3 nucleotides: TGTGCCAGCAGCTTGGGGTCTGACTATGGCTACACCTTC. Translated, it gives CASSLGSDYGYTF.

This rearrangement joins TRBV30 to TRBJ2-7, with 8 nucleotides matching TRBD1. Germline V gene lookup returns CDR1 GTSNPN and CDR2 SVGIG (reference sequence). The CDR3 is made up of 12 amino acids. V trimming: 1 base; J trimming: 5 bases; junction bases outside the gene matches: 1. Here the CDR3 DNA reads TGTGCCTGGAGTGCAGGGGGCGACGAGCAGTACTTC. This codes for CAWSAGGDEQYF.

Ten or more counts support this clonotype. The rearrangement links TRBV2 to TRBJ2-7; perhaps TRBD1 as D (6 bases). The V gene's germline CDR1 is SNHLY and CDR2 FYNNEI. This CDR3 comprises 14 residues. V lost 8 bases and J lost 4, with 18 bases in between. This chain's CDR3 is CASGLVQGSYEQYF. The CDR3 bases are TGTGCCAGCGGGCTCGTACAGGGATCTTACGAGCAGTACTTC.

This clonotype was detected only a few times. The CDR3 spells CASSPSGLLQETQYF. CDR3 in DNA: TGTGCCAGCAGCCCAAGCGGGCTTCTCCAAGAGACCCAGTACTTC. J is TRBJ2-5 and V is TRBV7-2, with D tentatively TRBD2 (6 bases). The CDR3 contains 15 residues. V was cut by 5 bases and J by 1 base, with 14 bases left in between. CDR1 is SGHTA and CDR2 is FQGNSA in the germline V gene. The full variable domain, its missing parts supplied by reference TRBV7-2 and TRBJ2-5, is GAGVSQSPSNKVTEKGKDVELRCDPISGHTALYWYRQSLGQGLEFLIYFQGNSAPDKSGLPSDRFSAERTGGSVSTLTIQRTQQEDSAVYLCASSPSGLLQETQYFGPGTRLLVL.

The J gene is TRBJ1-1, the V gene TRBV4-3; no clear D gene. The CDR3 spans 13 residues. Per germline, CDR1 LGHNA and CDR2 YSLEER. Trimming removed 2 bases at V and 10 bases at J, with 14 bases between. Here the CDR3 reads CASSQLGPYVAFF. CDR3 DNA sequence: TGCGCCAGCAGCCAATTAGGGCCCTATGTAGCTTTCTTT.

Points on this clonotype: A much larger clone differs by one base, so this may be a read error. The chain employs TRBV15 and TRBJ2-5; 9 nucleotides align to TRBD1. The CDR3 runs to 14 residues. The trim removed 5 bases at V and 4 bases at J, leaving 5 bases unmatched. Germline lookup yields CDR1 LNHNV and CDR2 YYDKDF (reference sequence). The CDR3 reads CATSGDRVGETQYF. The CDR3 coding sequence is TGTGCCACCAGCGGGGACAGGGTGGGAGAGACCCAGTACTTC.

In this sample, this clonotype turned up many times. The chain carries TRBV10-3 and TRBJ2-5, with unresolved D. V was trimmed by 4 bases and J by 5 bases, leaving 8 bases between them. Germline CDR1 and CDR2: ENHRY and SYGVKD. This CDR3 has 12 amino acids. CDR3 DNA sequence: TGTGCCATCAGTGGGACGCCCGAGACCCAGTACTTC. As protein: CAISGTPETQYF.

The rearrangement joins TRBV12-3 or TRBV12-4 to TRBJ1-6; D unresolved. V dropped 2 bases and J dropped 7 bases, with 9 bases sitting between them. The CDR3 covers 14 residues. The CDR3 sequence is CASSLRTGNSPLHF. CDR3 nucleotide sequence: TGTGCCAGCAGTTTAAGGACGGGCAATTCACCCCTCCACTTT.

This clonotype appeared many times. The chain joins TRBV12-3 or TRBV12-4 to TRBJ2-5; D may correspond to TRBD1 or TRBD2 (5 bases each). There are 12 residues in the CDR3. V dropped 8 bases and J dropped 5 bases, with 12 bases sitting between them. This CDR3 reads CASARGEETQYF. CDR3 nucleotides: TGTGCCAGCGCCAGAGGGGAGGAGACCCAGTACTTC.